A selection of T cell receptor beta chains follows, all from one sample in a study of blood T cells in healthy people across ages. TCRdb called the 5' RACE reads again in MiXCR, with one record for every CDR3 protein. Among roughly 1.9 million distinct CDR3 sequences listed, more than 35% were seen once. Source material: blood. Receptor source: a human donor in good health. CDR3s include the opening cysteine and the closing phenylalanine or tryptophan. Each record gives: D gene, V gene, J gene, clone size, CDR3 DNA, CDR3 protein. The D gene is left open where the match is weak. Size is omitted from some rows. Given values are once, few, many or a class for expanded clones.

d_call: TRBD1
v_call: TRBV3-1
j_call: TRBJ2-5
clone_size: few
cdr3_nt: TGTGCCAGCAGTCTACAGGGGGCGAAGCAGTACTTC
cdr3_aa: CASSLQGAKQYF

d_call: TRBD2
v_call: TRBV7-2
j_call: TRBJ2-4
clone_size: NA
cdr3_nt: TGTGCCAGCAGCTTCCAGCGGGGACCCAAAAACATTCAGTACTTC
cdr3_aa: CASSFQRGPKNIQYF

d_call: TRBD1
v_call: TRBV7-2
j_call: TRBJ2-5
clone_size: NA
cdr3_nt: TGTGCCAGCAGCCCAGGGACAGGGGGTACGGAGACCCAGGACTTC
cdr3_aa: CASSPGTGGTETQDF

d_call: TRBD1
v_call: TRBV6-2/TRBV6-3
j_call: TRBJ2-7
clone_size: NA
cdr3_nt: TGTGCCAGCAGTTACGGGGACAGGGTTCGCGAGCAGTACTTC
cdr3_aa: CASSYGDRVREQYF

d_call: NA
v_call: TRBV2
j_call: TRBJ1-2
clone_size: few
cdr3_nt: TGTCTTACGACCGGACAGCTAGTAAACTATGGCTACACCTTC
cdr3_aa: CLTTGQLVNYGYTF

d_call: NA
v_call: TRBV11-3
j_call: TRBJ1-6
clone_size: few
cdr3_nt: TGTGCCAGCAGCTTAGACCATAATTCACCCCTCCACTTT
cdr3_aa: CASSLDHNSPLHF

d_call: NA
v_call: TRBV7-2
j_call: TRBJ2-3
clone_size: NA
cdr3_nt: TGTGCCAGCAGCTTAGTGATGTCAGAAGATACGCAGTATTTT
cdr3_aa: CASSLVMSEDTQYF

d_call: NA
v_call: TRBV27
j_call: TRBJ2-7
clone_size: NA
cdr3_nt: TGTGCCAGTAAAGACACAACCTACGAGCAGTACTTC
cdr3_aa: CASKDTTYEQYF

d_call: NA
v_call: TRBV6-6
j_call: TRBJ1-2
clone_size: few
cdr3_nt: TGTGCCAGCAGTTACTCAGAGGAGGGGGGGTCTGTAGGTGGCTACACCTTC
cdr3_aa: CASSYSEEGGSVGGYTF

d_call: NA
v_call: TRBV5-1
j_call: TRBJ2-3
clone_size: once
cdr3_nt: TGCGCCAGCAGCTTGGCAGGGGTCCTTTACACAGATACGCAGTATTTT
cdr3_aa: CASSLAGVLYTDTQYF

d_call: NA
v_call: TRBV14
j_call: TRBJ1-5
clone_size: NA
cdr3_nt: TGTGCCAGCAGCCAAGAGTACGATCAGCCCCAGCATTTT
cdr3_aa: CASSQEYDQPQHF

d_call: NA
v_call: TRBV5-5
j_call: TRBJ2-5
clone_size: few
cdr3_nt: TGTGCCAGCAGCCTATACCCCAGGACTGAACAAGAGACCCAGTACTTC
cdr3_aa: CASSLYPRTEQETQYF

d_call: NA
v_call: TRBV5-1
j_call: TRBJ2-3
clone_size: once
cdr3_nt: TGCGCCAGCAGCTTGGCTCCAGGGGATAATGCGAATGCGCAGTATTTT
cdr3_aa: CASSLAPGDNANAQYF

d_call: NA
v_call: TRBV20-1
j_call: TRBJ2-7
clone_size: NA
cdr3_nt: TGCAGTGCCCCAGAAGCGGAATACGAGCAGTACTTC
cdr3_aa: CSAPEAEYEQYF

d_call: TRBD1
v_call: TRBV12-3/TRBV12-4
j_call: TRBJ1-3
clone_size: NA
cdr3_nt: TGTGCCACCGGACAGGGCTTCTCTGGAAACACCATATATTTT
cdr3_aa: CATGQGFSGNTIYF

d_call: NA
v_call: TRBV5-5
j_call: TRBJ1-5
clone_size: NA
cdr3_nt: TGTGCCAGCAGCTTTGAAGGGGCGAGGAGCAATCAGCCCCAGCATTTT
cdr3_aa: CASSFEGARSNQPQHF

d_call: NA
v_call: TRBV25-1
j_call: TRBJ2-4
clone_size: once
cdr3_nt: TGTGCCAGCAGTGAATCTACGGGACATCAGTACTTC
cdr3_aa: CASSESTGHQYF

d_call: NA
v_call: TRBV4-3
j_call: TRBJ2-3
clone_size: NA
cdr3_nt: TGCGCCAACAGCCAAGCAGGACACACAGATACGCAGTATTTT
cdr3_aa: CANSQAGHTDTQYF

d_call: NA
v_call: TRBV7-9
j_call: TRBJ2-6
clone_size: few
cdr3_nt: TGTGCCAGCGGGAGCGCCGCTGGGGCCAACGTCCTGACTTTC
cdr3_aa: CASGSAAGANVLTF

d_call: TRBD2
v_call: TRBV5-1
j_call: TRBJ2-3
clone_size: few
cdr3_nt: TGCGCCAGCAGCCCGACTAGCCCTCTATCAGATACGCAGTATTTT
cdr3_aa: CASSPTSPLSDTQYF

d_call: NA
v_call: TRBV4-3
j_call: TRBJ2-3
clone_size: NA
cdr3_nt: TGCGCCAGCAGCCAAGGACCGTCACAATTCACAGATACGCAGTATTTT
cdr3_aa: CASSQGPSQFTDTQYF

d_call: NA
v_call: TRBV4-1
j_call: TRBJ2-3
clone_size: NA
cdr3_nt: TGCGCCAGCAGCCAAGGTTACAGCGGTGGGACAGATACGCAGTATTTT
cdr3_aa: CASSQGYSGGTDTQYF

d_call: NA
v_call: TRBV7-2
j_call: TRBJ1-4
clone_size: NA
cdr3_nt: TGTGCCAGCAGCTTAGCGGGGGGGCCAGGTGAAAAACTGTTTTTT
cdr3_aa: CASSLAGGPGEKLFF